This T cell receptor (beta chain) was sequenced during a study of T cell responses to AZD1222 COVID-19 vaccine. Regarding the study as a whole: Repertoires were obtained solely post-peak T cell response. The study reported that nearly half of spike-specific TCRs target unmutated variant regions.

This clone was seen only once. What it recognizes is unknown. The germline V gene encodes CDR1 KGHSH and CDR2 LQKENI. The CDR3 is 16 amino acids. V shed 0 bases and J 1 base; nucleotides not matched to a gene: 5. The table came from immunoSEQ multiplex PCR; TCRdb's copy has only in-frame clones and leaves some out. Among tens of thousands of clones listed, roughly 90% were seen once. V and J are TRBV18 and TRBJ2-7; 8 bases line up with TRBD2. Sequenced material: peripheral blood, taken on day 0 of MenACWY control vaccination. This receptor was obtained from an adult in good health. CDR3: CASSPPVGGGSYEQYF. The CDR3 DNA sequence: TGTGCCAGCTCACCACCGGTGGGCGGGGGGTCCTACGAGCAGTACTTC. The variable domain in full, with the rest retrieved from reference TRBV18 and TRBJ2-7, is NAGVMQNPRHLVRRRGQEARLRCSPMKGHSHVYWYRQLPEEGLKFMVYLQKENIIDESGMPKERFSAEFPKEGPSILRIQQVVRGDSAAYFCASSPPVGGGSYEQYFGPGTRLTVT.